This T cell receptor (beta chain) was identified during a study of Ad26.COV2.S vaccination and SARS-CoV-2 variants. Findings and caveats of the study: Vaccine and placebo recipients had comparable breadth of non-spike TCRs.

As regards this clone: The target antigen is unknown. Distinct nucleotide sequences in the sample also encode this CDR3.

This CDR3 has 15 amino acids. V lost 0 bases, J lost 3 bases, and 2 bases stayed unmatched. CDR1 is SGDLS and CDR2 is YYNGEE in the germline V gene. Sequencing was performed with immunoSEQ multiplex PCR; in TCRdb, only in-frame clones are kept and a portion is missing. The sample shows about 320,000 clones, 85% of them seen only once. The treatment: approximately 18 received Ad26.COV2.S at low or high dose, single or two shots; 5 received placebo; per-sample allocation not given. All samples were drawn on day 63, counting from the first vaccine or placebo injection. This TCR derives from a person between 18 and 65 years old who received the Ad26.COV2.S COVID-19 vaccine or a placebo. This material consisted of peripheral blood, taken in a trial of Ad26.COV2.S vaccine versus placebo. The chain has TRBV9 and TRBJ2-5, with 10 bases that match TRBD2. CDR3 in amino acids: CASSVGLAGEETQYF. CDR3 nucleotides: TGTGCCAGCAGCGTAGGGCTAGCGGGGGAAGAGACCCAGTACTTC.